Each of the 7 T cell receptor beta chains below was sequenced from the same sample in a study of T cell repertoires in cytomegalovirus infection. TCRdb re-called the reads through MiXCR, storing one row per CDR3 protein. Here the sample spans about 130,000 distinct CDR3 sequences, over 30% being singletons. These TCRs' antigens remain unknown. The source was CD8+ T cells from cultured PBMCs, collected from culture after CMV antigen stimulation. The receptors shown here come from a human donor in good health (CMV status not recorded). Some clones in this sample may be carry-over from other donors' samples.

There are a few counts of this clonotype. The CDR3 sequence is CASIGQLYEQYF. CDR3 nucleotide sequence: TGTGCCAGCATCGGGCAACTCTACGAGCAGTACTTC. This chain links TRBV7-9 with TRBJ2-7, with D unclear. Germline V gene lookup returns CDR1 SEHNR and CDR2 FQNEAQ (reference sequence). The V and J ends lost 7 bases and 3 bases respectively, with 10 bases between them. The CDR3 loop spans 12 amino acids.

V usage is TRBV7-9 and J usage is TRBJ2-3; 8 positions match TRBD1. The CDR3 has 17 amino acids. The V and J ends lost 2 bases and 5 bases, in that order; junction bases with no gene match: 12. Germline values: CDR1 SEHNR, CDR2 FQNEAQ (reference sequence). The CDR3 protein is CASSLPRTGLGKDTQYF. In DNA form, the CDR3 reads TGTGCCAGCAGCTTACCGCGGACAGGGCTGGGGAAAGATACGCAGTATTTT.

The chain recombines TRBV7-2 with TRBJ2-5; no definite D call. The V end was cut by 2 bases, the J end by 0 bases, with 7 bases between. Germline V gene sequence: CDR1 SGHTA, CDR2 FQGNSA. The CDR3 runs to 14 residues. Here the CDR3 DNA reads TGTGCCAGCAGCTTATTACCGTACCAAGAGACCCAGTACTTC. Translating it yields CASSLLPYQETQYF.

At least ten counts were recorded for this clonotype. The chain has TRBV10-3 and TRBJ2-5, with D maybe TRBD1 (6 bases). Per germline, CDR1 ENHRY and CDR2 SYGVKD. V was shortened by 2 bases and J by 4 bases, with 23 bases between the two germline ends. The CDR3 length is 18 residues. The CDR3 loop reads CAISEDTGIDDGGETQYF. CDR3 sequence (DNA): TGTGCCATCAGTGAGGACACAGGGATAGATGATGGGGGAGAGACCCAGTACTTC.

This clonotype has a handful of counts. This sequence joins TRBV18 and TRBJ2-2; possibly TRBD2 for D (6 bases). This CDR3 comprises 16 residues. Per germline, CDR1 KGHSH and CDR2 LQKENI. V was trimmed by 3 bases and J by 0 bases, leaving 11 bases between them. CDR3 bases: TGTGCCAGCTCACCTTTTAGCGGATCGAACACCGGGGAGCTGTTTTTT. This encodes CASSPFSGSNTGELFF.

This clonotype came up a few times. This chain connects TRBV11-1 to TRBJ1-1; D might be TRBD1 (6 bases). The CDR3 has 17 residues. Germline CDR1 and CDR2: SGHAT and FQDESV (reference sequence). Deletions cut 4 bases from V and 0 bases from J, with 18 bases between. The CDR3 loop is CASSSFLLGAMNTEAFF. For the CDR3, the DNA is TGTGCCAGCAGCTCCTTCCTTCTGGGGGCCATGAACACTGAAGCTTTCTTT.

The chain employs TRBV4-1 and TRBJ1-2; no reliable D call. V was clipped by 4 bases and J by 8 bases, with 14 bases between them. This CDR3 is 13 amino acids long. The germline gives CDR1 MGHRA, CDR2 YSYEKL. The DNA for the CDR3 is TGCGCCAGCAGCCCCACTGCGGGGAGCGGCTACACCTTC. Residues: CASSPTAGSGYTF.